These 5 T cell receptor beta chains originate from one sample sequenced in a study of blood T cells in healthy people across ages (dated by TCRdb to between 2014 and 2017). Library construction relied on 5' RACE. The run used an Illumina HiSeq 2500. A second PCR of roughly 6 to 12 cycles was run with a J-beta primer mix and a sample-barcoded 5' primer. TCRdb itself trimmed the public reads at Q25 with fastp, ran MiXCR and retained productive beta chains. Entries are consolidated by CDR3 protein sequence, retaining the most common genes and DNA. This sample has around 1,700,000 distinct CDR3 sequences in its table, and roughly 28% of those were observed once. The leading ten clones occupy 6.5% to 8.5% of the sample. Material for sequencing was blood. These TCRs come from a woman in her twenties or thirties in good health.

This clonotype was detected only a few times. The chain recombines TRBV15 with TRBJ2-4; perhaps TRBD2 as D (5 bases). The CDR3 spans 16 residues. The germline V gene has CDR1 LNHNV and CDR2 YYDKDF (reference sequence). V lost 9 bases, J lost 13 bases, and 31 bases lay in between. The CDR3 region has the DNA TGTGCCACACAAAGGGAAGGTAGAAGAGGGTCCAATGAGCAGTACTTC. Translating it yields CATQREGRRGSNEQYF.

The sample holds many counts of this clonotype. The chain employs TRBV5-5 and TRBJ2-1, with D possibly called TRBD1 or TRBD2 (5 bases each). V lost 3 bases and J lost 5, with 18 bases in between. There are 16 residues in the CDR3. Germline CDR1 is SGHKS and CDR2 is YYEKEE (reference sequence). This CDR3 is CASSYSPRDGNNEQFF. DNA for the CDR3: TGTGCCAGCAGCTATTCCCCCCGGGACGGTAACAATGAGCAGTTCTTC. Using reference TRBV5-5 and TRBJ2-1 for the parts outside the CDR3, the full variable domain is DAGVTQSPTHLIKTRGQQVTLRCSPISGHKSVSWYQQVLGQGPQFIFQYYEKEERGRGNFPDRFSARQFPNYSSELNVNALLLGDSALYLCASSYSPRDGNNEQFFGPGTRLTVL.

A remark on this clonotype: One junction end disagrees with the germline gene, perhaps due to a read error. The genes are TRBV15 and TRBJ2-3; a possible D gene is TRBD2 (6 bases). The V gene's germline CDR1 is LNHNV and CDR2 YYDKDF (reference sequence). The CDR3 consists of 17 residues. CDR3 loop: CVTSRLSGGIHTDTQYF. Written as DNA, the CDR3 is TGTGTCACCAGCAGACTCTCCGGGGGAATTCACACAGATACGCAGTATTTT.

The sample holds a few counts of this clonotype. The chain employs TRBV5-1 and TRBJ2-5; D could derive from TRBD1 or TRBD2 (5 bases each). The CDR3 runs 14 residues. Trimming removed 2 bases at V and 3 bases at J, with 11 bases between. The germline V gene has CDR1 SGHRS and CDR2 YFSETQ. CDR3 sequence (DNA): TGCGCCAGCAGCTTAAAGGGACCAGAAGAGACCCAGTACTTC. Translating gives CASSLKGPEETQYF.

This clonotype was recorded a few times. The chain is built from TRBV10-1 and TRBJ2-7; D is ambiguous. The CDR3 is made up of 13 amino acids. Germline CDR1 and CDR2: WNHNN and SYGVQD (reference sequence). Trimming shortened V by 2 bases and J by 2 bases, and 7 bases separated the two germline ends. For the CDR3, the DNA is TGCGCCAGCAGTGAGAACAGAGCCTACGAGCAGTACTTC. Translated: CASSENRAYEQYF.